This T cell receptor beta chain originates from a study of a mutant IDH1 vaccine in newly diagnosed glioma (TCRdb year 2021). With respect to the entire study: In the chemotherapy-containing groups, vaccination started alongside temozolomide cycles, whereas in patients who had radiotherapy alone it started 4-6 weeks after radiotherapy. Prior to enrollment, standard therapy consisting of radiotherapy alone, temozolomide alone, or radiochemotherapy with temozolomide had been administered to patients, with the combination being received by most patients. Of the approximately 30 treated patients, approximately 62% were male and around 38% were female, and a mean age of around 40 years was recorded. Peripheral blood samples were drawn at six visits, namely V03 (baseline), V05, V07, V10, V12 and V13. For exploratory analyses, approximately 25 treated patients had longitudinal TCRB deep sequencing done wherever samples were available. Visit V12 was the week-35 safety follow-up and visit V13 was the week-47 end of study. Study-wide findings and limitations: Immune responses induced by the vaccine were seen in over 90% of patients across multiple MHC alleles. It was noted by the authors that analyses of patient blood samples could not be reproduced owing to sample limitations. Selection of PBMC samples for TCRB deep sequencing was based on availability. No apparent relationship was observed between pseudoprogression and alterations in the top peripheral T cell clonotypes detected by TCRB sequencing.

From a lookup of the germline V gene (reference sequence), CDR1 and CDR2 are LNHNV and YYDKDF. Spanning cysteine to phenylalanine, the CDR3 consists of 14 amino acids. Just CDR3 DNA is preserved here, 42 bases in frame from base 1. Between the V and J ends, shortened by 0 bases and 2 bases respectively, the junction contains 7 bases. On this clone itself: There is no known antigen for this receptor. Base quality data are lacking; no much larger clone is found one base away.

The library was made by the immunoSEQ multiplex PCR assay. Rearranged TCR beta chain sequences were amplified using the hsTCRB Kit according to the manufacturer's protocol. TCRB libraries were sequenced on an Illumina MiSeq. The published analysis was carried out like this. Demultiplexing, trimming and gene mapping were performed with the kit vendor's proprietary platform. Held by TCRdb, this immuneACCESS table contains in-frame sequences only and omits some clones. Under half of the omission traces to an unresolved V gene where checked; the cause of the rest is unknown. V and J calls and clone size are copied from that table; D and trimming were computed from the DNA. The sample yields around 53,000 clones; approximately 79% were counted once. The top ten hold roughly 6.2% of the sample. The time point label on this specimen signifies: week 35, safety follow-up. Each vaccine dose, consisting of 300 ug of a 20-mer mutant IDH1 peptide in Montanide, was administered subcutaneously with topical imiquimod. Across visits V03 through V10, patients got a total of eight vaccinations, given in weeks 1, 3, 5, 7, 11, 15, 19 and 23. Donors had newly diagnosed WHO grade 3 or 4 IDH1-mutant astrocytomas with loss of nuclear ATRX. The samples were drawn from NOA16, a multicentre, single-arm, open-label phase I trial in Germany that tested a mutant IDH1 peptide vaccine in humans for the first time. Genomic DNA for TCRB sequencing was isolated from EDTA blood with the DNeasy Blood and Tissue Kit.

The sequencing here drew on PBMCs, taken from a glioma patient whose treatment included an IDH1 peptide vaccine. The V and J segments used are TRBV15 and TRBJ1-2, with the D gene uncertain. The sequence was collected from a man aged 35 to 55 with glioma. Here is the DNA: TGTGCCACCAGCAGAGAAAGGCAGAACTATGGCTACACCTTC. Its protein is CATSRERQNYGYTF.